A single sample gave rise to the 6 T cell receptor beta chains below, sequenced in a study of CD8+CD57+ T cells in acquired aplastic anemia (dated by TCRdb to between 2017 and 2018). Sequencing was performed on an Illumina HiSeq 2000. Profiling of TCR beta VDJ combinations and CDR3 sequences used genomic DNA as the template. TCRdb redid the processing of the public reads, applying fastp at Q25 and MiXCR, and retained in-frame beta chains. A single entry per CDR3 protein holds the most common genes and DNA from its merged rows. This sample is represented by around 51,000 distinct CDR3 sequences; around 69% of them were singletons. In total, the top ten clones hold approximately 34% of the sample. The sequenced sample consisted of sorted CD4+, CD8+, or CD8+CD57+ T cells (not recorded which) from PBMCs. These receptors came from a human donor in good health, serving as a control.

The chain is built from TRBV2 and TRBJ2-7; TRBD1 matches 8 bases. Germline V gene data show CDR1 as SNHLY and CDR2 as FYNNEI. J was trimmed by 2 bases and V by 1 base; bases with no gene match: 4. The CDR3 spans 15 residues. The CDR3 protein is CASSEGTGNPYEQYF. CDR3 bases: TGTGCCAGCAGTGAAGGGACAGGGAATCCCTACGAGCAGTACTTC.

The V and J genes are TRBV7-2 and TRBJ1-6; D gene unclear. Germline V CDR1 and CDR2: SGHTA, FQGNSA. This CDR3 has 14 amino acids. V dropped 0 bases and J dropped 7 bases, with 7 bases sitting between them. CDR3 sequence: CASSLAGSNSPLHF. The CDR3 DNA reads TGTGCCAGCAGCTTAGCAGGTAGCAATTCACCCCTCCACTTT.

The genes are TRBV19 and TRBJ2-2; D is uncertain. This CDR3 has 13 amino acids. Germline V CDR1 and CDR2: LNHDA, SQIVND (reference sequence). V dropped 3 bases and J dropped 6 bases, with 8 bases sitting between them. The DNA for the CDR3 is TGTGCCAGTAGTATGGGTGGGGCCGGGGAGCTGTTTTTT. Residues: CASSMGGAGELFF.

With regard to this clonotype: Mismatch with germline at one junction end may stem from a read error. The chain links TRBV5-1 to TRBJ2-5, with 7 bases fitting TRBD2. There are 15 residues in the CDR3. Germline values: CDR1 SGHRS, CDR2 YFSETQ. The CDR3 region has the DNA TGTGCCAGCAGCCAAGCCGAGCGGGAAAAAGAGACCCAGTACTTC. The encoded protein is CASSQAEREKETQYF. Looking up the rest from reference TRBV5-1 and TRBJ2-5 gives the full variable domain: KAGVTQTPRYLIKTRGQQVTLSCSPISGHRSVSWYQQTPGQGLQFLFEYFSETQRNKGNFPGRFSGRQFSNSRSEMNVSTLELGDSALYLCASSQAEREKETQYFGPGTRLLVL.

This clonotype occurred a few times. The CDR3 here is CASSLLGETQYF. In DNA form, the CDR3 reads TGTGCCAGCAGCTTACTCGGAGAGACCCAGTACTTC. The J gene is TRBJ2-5, the V gene TRBV7-9; D call uncertain. Per the germline V gene, CDR1 is SEHNR and CDR2 is FQNEAQ (reference sequence). V lost 2 bases, J lost 4 bases, and 5 bases lay in between. The CDR3 loop spans 12 amino acids.

The rearrangement links TRBV29-1 to TRBJ1-1; a weak D match, TRBD1 (5 bases). V was trimmed by 7 bases and J by 1 base, leaving 10 bases between them. The germline V gene encodes CDR1 SQVTM and CDR2 ANQGSEA. The CDR3 runs to 12 residues. The CDR3 nucleotides are TGCAGCGCCAGACAGACGAACACTGAAGCTTTCTTT. The encoded protein is CSARQTNTEAFF.